These 17 T cell receptor beta chains came from one sample sequenced in a study of Ad26.COV2.S vaccination and SARS-CoV-2 variants. Produced via immunoSEQ multiplex PCR; TCRdb's table is partial and in-frame only. Here the sample spans over 300,000 clones, roughly 85% being singletons. Noted treatment: 15 to 20 received Ad26.COV2.S at low or high dose, single or two shots; about 5 received placebo; per-sample allocation not given. Sampling was performed 63 days after the first vaccine or placebo injection. Sequenced here: peripheral blood, sampled in a trial of Ad26.COV2.S vaccine versus placebo. The origin of the receptors is a person between 18 and 65 years old who received the Ad26.COV2.S COVID-19 vaccine or a placebo.

The chain links TRBV7-9 to TRBJ2-7; the D gene is possibly TRBD1 (6 bases). The CDR3 runs to 16 residues. In germline, CDR1 is SEHNR, CDR2 FQNEAQ (reference sequence). V was trimmed by 0 bases and J by 0 bases, leaving 12 bases between them. The CDR3 region is CASSLARGRGSYEQYF. CDR3 in DNA: TGTGCCAGCAGCTTAGCCCGGGGCAGGGGCTCCTACGAGCAGTACTTC.

The chain recombines TRBV19 with TRBJ1-1; possible D gene TRBD1, 6 bases. Trimming left V 4 bases short and J 0 bases short, with 12 bases between. Germline loops: CDR1 LNHDA, CDR2 SQIVND (reference sequence). The CDR3 has 15 residues. The CDR3 loop reads CASSRGPGMNTEAFF. The CDR3 DNA sequence: TGTGCCAGTAGTAGGGGGCCGGGGATGAACACTGAAGCTTTCTTT.

CDR3 amino acids: CASSPGQADGQPQHF. In nucleotides, the CDR3 is TGTGCCAGCAGCCCCGGACAGGCCGACGGGCAGCCCCAGCATTTT. This chain uses TRBV6-5 with TRBJ1-5; 7 nucleotides align to TRBD1. This CDR3 has 15 residues. V lost 6 bases, J lost 7 bases, and 12 bases stayed unmatched. CDR1 is MNHEY and CDR2 is SVGAGI in the germline V gene.

The chain is built from TRBV5-6 and TRBJ2-7, with 13 bases that match TRBD2. The CDR3 extends over 14 amino acids. After removal of 4 bases from V and 7 bases from J, the junction contained 5 bases not matched to a gene. Germline V gene lookup returns CDR1 SGHDT and CDR2 YYEEEE. The CDR3 reads CASSLTSGGKEQYF. As DNA, the CDR3 is TGTGCCAGCAGCCTGACTAGCGGGGGGAAGGAGCAGTACTTC.

This chain links TRBV28 with TRBJ2-5; D may be TRBD1 or TRBD2 (5 bases each). Looked up from germline, CDR1 is MDHEN and CDR2 is SYDVKM. Trimming shortened V by 5 bases and J by 4 bases, and 20 bases separated the two germline ends. The CDR3 has 16 amino acids. The CDR3 region is CASSTQRQGAPETQYF. The DNA of the CDR3 is TGTGCCAGCAGTACCCAGCGGCAGGGTGCCCCAGAGACCCAGTACTTC.

The chain has TRBV7-2 and TRBJ1-1, with D perhaps TRBD1 (6 bases). The germline CDR1 and CDR2 sequences are SGHTA and FQGNSA. The CDR3 covers 15 residues. V lost 3 bases and J lost 2, with 13 bases in between. The CDR3 sequence: CASSFWWTVNTEAFF. CDR3 nucleotide sequence: TGTGCCAGCAGCTTCTGGTGGACAGTAAACACTGAAGCTTTCTTT.

The V call is TRBV21-1, the J call TRBJ1-1. TRBV21-1 is termed a pseudogene. CDR3 length: 16 residues. CDR3 DNA: TGTGCCAGCAGCAAATGGATGATCCCCCCGGGGGGCAGAGCTTTCTTT. Protein: CASSKWMIPPGGRAFF.

This chain joins TRBV18 and TRBJ2-5; 7 bases match TRBD2. Germline CDR1 and CDR2: KGHSH and LQKENI. The V and J ends lost 3 bases and 3 bases, in that order; junction bases with no gene match: 4. The CDR3 covers 14 residues. The CDR3 nucleotides are TGTGCCAGCTCACCCGGGGCGGGAGAAGAGACCCAGTACTTC. This gives the protein CASSPGAGEETQYF.

V is TRBV9 and J is TRBJ1-4; the match to TRBD1 covers 8 bases. This CDR3 is built from 15 residues. V lost 2 bases, J lost 1 base, and 1 base stayed unmatched. Germline CDR1 is SGDLS and CDR2 is YYNGEE. The CDR3 DNA follows: TGTGCCAGCAGCGTTGGACAGGGAACTAATGAAAAACTGTTTTTT. It codes for CASSVGQGTNEKLFF.

The chain couples TRBV24-1 to TRBJ2-1; D is perhaps TRBD1 (5 bases). V was shortened by 4 bases and J by 8 bases, with 11 bases between the two germline ends. Germline CDR1 KGHDR, CDR2 SFDVKD. This CDR3 has 13 amino acids. This chain's CDR3 is CATSDPGWYEQFF. The CDR3 DNA is TGTGCCACCAGTGACCCAGGGTGGTATGAGCAGTTCTTC.

The chain links TRBV5-6 to TRBJ1-1, with D possibly being TRBD1 (6 bases). The germline CDR1 and CDR2 sequences are SGHDT and YYEEEE. The length of the CDR3 is 15 residues. Trimming took 1 base from V and 3 from J, leaving 13 bases between them. CDR3 sequence reads: CASSLWSGGHTEAFF. The CDR3, as DNA: TGTGCCAGCAGCTTGTGGTCCGGGGGGCACACTGAAGCTTTCTTT.

J is TRBJ1-5 and V is TRBV7-9; D unresolved. Germline-derived CDR1 and CDR2 are SEHNR and FQNEAQ (reference sequence). The CDR3 loop spans 13 amino acids. Trimming shortened V by 5 bases and J by 5 bases, and 10 bases separated the two germline ends. CDR3 bases: TGTGCCAGCAGCCCTACGTGGGATCAGCCCCAGCATTTT. This encodes CASSPTWDQPQHF. Using reference TRBV7-9 and TRBJ1-5 for the parts outside the CDR3, the full variable domain is DTGVSQNPRHKITKRGQNVTFRCDPISEHNRLYWYRQTLGQGPEFLTYFQNEAQLEKSRLLSDRFSAERPKGSFSTLEIQRTEQGDSAMYLCASSPTWDQPQHFGDGTRLSIL.

The chain employs TRBV18 and TRBJ1-1; D perhaps matches TRBD1 (6 bases). Looked up from germline, CDR1 is KGHSH and CDR2 is LQKENI. V lost 4 bases and J lost 1, with 16 bases in between. This CDR3 has 16 amino acids. This CDR3 reads CASSLTGRVWNTEAFF. The CDR3 nucleotides are TGTGCCAGCTCACTTACAGGGAGGGTGTGGAACACTGAAGCTTTCTTT.

This chain uses TRBV19 with TRBJ1-2; TRBD1 matches at 10 bases. Trimming at V came to 10 bases and at J to 6 bases, leaving 11 bases not matched to a gene. The V gene's germline CDR1 is LNHDA and CDR2 SQIVND (reference sequence). The CDR3 is 14 residues long. The CDR3 loop reads CATNKDRGQHGYTF. The CDR3 nucleotides are TGTGCCACCAATAAAGACAGGGGGCAACATGGCTACACCTTC.

The chain recombines TRBV12-3 or TRBV12-4 with TRBJ1-1, with D possibly matching TRBD1 (5 bases). CDR3 length: 13 amino acids. Trimming removed 5 bases at V and 1 base at J, with 8 bases between. CDR3 amino acids: CASSAQENTEAFF. Written as DNA, the CDR3 is TGTGCCAGCAGTGCACAGGAGAACACTGAAGCTTTCTTT.

The chain uses TRBV12-3 or TRBV12-4 and TRBJ1-1, with a weak D call TRBD1 (6 bases). Trimming took 5 bases from V and 10 from J, leaving 17 bases between them. The CDR3 has 13 amino acids. CDR3 coding DNA: TGTGCCAGCAGTCACACGGGGGGCAGGGGAGCTTTCTTT. Its translation: CASSHTGGRGAFF.

The chain links TRBV11-2 to TRBJ1-1, with a tentative D call TRBD1 (6 bases). Trimming removed 4 bases at V and 7 bases at J, with 22 bases between. This CDR3 region has 16 residues. Germline V gene lookup returns CDR1 SGHAT and CDR2 FQNNGV. Here the CDR3 reads CASSSRAWGRSVEAFF. The CDR3 coding sequence is TGTGCCAGCAGCTCCAGAGCCTGGGGGCGGTCGGTTGAAGCTTTCTTT.